The 5 T cell receptor beta chains listed next were all sequenced from one sample in a study of a mutant IDH1 vaccine in newly diagnosed glioma. These TCRs' antigens remain unknown. Repertoires were generated with immunoSEQ multiplex PCR, while TCRdb's copy carries only in-frame clones and drops some. This table holds 50,000 to 75,000 clones, under 85% found once. Time point of the sample: week 35, safety follow-up. Vaccination comprised doses that each held 300 ug of mutant IDH1 20-mer peptide, plus topical imiquimod. The sample in question was PBMCs, obtained from a glioma patient whose treatment included an IDH1 peptide vaccine. These receptors all come from a middle-aged man with glioma.

This clone was observed a handful of times. The chain is built from TRBV20-1 and TRBJ1-3, with D hard to call. Germline V gene lookup returns CDR1 DFQATT and CDR2 SNEGSKA (reference sequence). The CDR3 runs to 11 residues. Trimming took 0 bases from V and 4 from J, leaving 1 base between them. This CDR3 reads CSAREGNTIYF. CDR3 sequence (DNA): TGCAGTGCTAGAGAGGGAAACACCATATATTTT.

The V gene is TRBV30, the J gene TRBJ2-7; 10 bases agree with TRBD1. The germline CDR1 and CDR2 sequences are GTSNPN and SVGIG (reference sequence). This CDR3 contains 14 residues. Trimming removed 2 bases from V and 4 bases from J; junction bases left unmatched: 5. The CDR3 DNA follows: TGTGCCTGGAGTTCCGGGACAGGGGTGTACGAGCAGTACTTC. Translating gives CAWSSGTGVYEQYF.

The J gene is TRBJ1-1, the V gene TRBV11-2; a possible D gene is TRBD1 (6 bases). The CDR3 is 12 residues long. Germline values: CDR1 SGHAT, CDR2 FQNNGV. The V end was cut by 2 bases, the J end by 7 bases, with 8 bases between. The CDR3 here is CASSLYRVEAFF. The CDR3 DNA reads TGTGCCAGCAGCTTATACAGGGTTGAAGCTTTCTTT.

The CDR3 DNA is TGTGCCAGCAGCGCCATGCTTGGGGGGGCGAACACTGAAGCTTTCTTT. It encodes CASSAMLGGANTEAFF. The V and J genes are TRBV9 and TRBJ1-1; perhaps TRBD1 as D (6 bases). This CDR3 region has 16 residues. Germline values: CDR1 SGDLS, CDR2 YYNGEE. Between the trimmed V and J ends, which lost 3 bases and 1 base, there was a span of 16 bases. Full variable domain (rest looked up from reference TRBV9 and TRBJ1-1): DSGVTQTPKHLITATGQRVTLRCSPRSGDLSVYWYQQSLDQGLQFLIQYYNGEERAKGNILERFSAQQFPDLHSELNLSSLELGDSALYFCASSAMLGGANTEAFFGQGTRLTVV.

V and J are TRBV4-3 and TRBJ2-3; no reliable D call. Deletions cut 3 bases from V and 7 bases from J, with 14 bases between. Germline V gene sequence: CDR1 LGHNA, CDR2 YSLEER. The length of the CDR3 is 14 residues. CDR3 nucleotide sequence: TGCGCCAGCAGCCAGGCCCTCCTAGGGAATACGCAGTATTTT. Translated, it gives CASSQALLGNTQYF.